The 24 T cell receptor beta chains reported below all come from one sample, sequenced in a study of T cell responses to AZD1222 COVID-19 vaccine. Profiling relied on immunoSEQ multiplex PCR, and the TCRdb table lists in-frame clones only, not all of them. The sample lists around 100,000 clones; roughly 85% were seen once. The sample consisted of peripheral blood, taken 28 days after the second AZD1222 dose. All receptors derive from an adult who received the AZD1222 COVID-19 vaccine.

The chain has TRBV6-1 and TRBJ2-7; TRBD2 is a possible D gene (7 bases). With 7 bases removed from V and 3 bases from J, the gap between germline ends came to 19 bases. Germline V CDR1 and CDR2: MNHNS, SASEGT. The CDR3 spans 15 residues. This CDR3 is CASTQLGGGLYEQYF. CDR3 bases: TGTGCCAGCACCCAACTGGGCGGGGGCCTCTACGAGCAGTACTTC.

As DNA, the CDR3 is TGTGCCAGCAGCGCGTCCGGGACAGGGTCCCACGAGCAGTACTTC. It specifies CASSASGTGSHEQYF. The rearrangement joins TRBV9 to TRBJ2-7, with 9 bases lining up with TRBD1. The CDR3 totals 15 residues. Germline lookup yields CDR1 SGDLS and CDR2 YYNGEE. V gave up 3 bases and J gave up 5 bases; unmatched junction bases: 9.

The V and J genes are TRBV19 and TRBJ2-7; 9 positions agree with TRBD1. Looked up from germline, CDR1 is LNHDA and CDR2 is SQIVND (reference sequence). Trimming took 2 bases from V and 0 from J; bases not matched to a gene: 5. The CDR3 is 16 amino acids. This chain's CDR3 is CASSIRGTGTSYEQYF. Written as DNA, the CDR3 is TGTGCCAGTAGTATACGAGGGACAGGGACCTCCTACGAGCAGTACTTC.

The V gene is TRBV7-2, the J gene TRBJ1-5; D ambiguous. V lost 2 bases to trimming and J lost 6 bases, with 11 bases between them. Germline CDR1 and CDR2: SGHTA and FQGNSA. The CDR3 length is 14 residues. The CDR3 protein is CASSLNAGSQPQHF. For the CDR3, the DNA is TGTGCCAGCAGCTTAAACGCGGGGAGTCAGCCCCAGCATTTT.

This chain uses TRBV7-3 with TRBJ1-1; unclear D gene. V was shortened by 2 bases and J by 1 base, with 5 bases between the two germline ends. Germline V lookup: CDR1 SGHTA, CDR2 FQGTGA. The CDR3 loop spans 13 amino acids. The CDR3 reads CASSLYENTEAFF. The DNA for the CDR3 is TGTGCCAGCAGCTTATATGAGAACACTGAAGCTTTCTTT.

This clone has just a few counts. The rearrangement uses TRBV28 and TRBJ2-7; 8 bases match TRBD2. V shed 6 bases and J 9 bases; nucleotides not matched to a gene: 16. This CDR3 spans 15 amino acids. Germline CDR1 MDHEN, CDR2 SYDVKM. CDR3 in DNA: TGTGCCAGCAGCTATCCGAAGCGGGAGAGTTTTGGGCAGTACTTC. It is translated as CASSYPKRESFGQYF.

This clone was seen only once. The CDR3 sequence: CASSMVSSESRYNEQFF. The CDR3 bases are TGTGCCAGTAGTATGGTGTCTAGCGAAAGTAGGTACAATGAGCAGTTCTTC. The V call is TRBV19, the J call TRBJ2-1; D perhaps matches TRBD2 (6 bases). This CDR3 spans 17 amino acids. V lost 3 bases to trimming and J lost 4 bases, with 19 bases between them. CDR1 and CDR2 from the germline V gene are LNHDA and SQIVND (reference sequence).

This clone occurred once. The CDR3 loop reads CATSDFGGTSGEDEQFF. In DNA, the CDR3 is TGTGCCACCAGTGATTTCGGAGGGACTAGCGGTGAGGATGAGCAGTTCTTC. This chain uses TRBV24-1 with TRBJ2-1; 11 positions match TRBD2. With V trimmed by 1 base and J by 8 bases, 9 bases remained unmatched. CDR3 length: 17 amino acids. CDR1 KGHDR and CDR2 SFDVKD come from the germline V gene.

The CDR3 loop is CASRAGPPLGSYNSPLHF. The CDR3 region has the DNA TGCGCCAGCAGGGCTGGACCCCCCCTTGGGTCCTATAATTCACCCCTCCACTTT. The chain links TRBV5-1 to TRBJ1-6; no clear D gene. This CDR3 spans 18 amino acids. Germline CDR1 is SGHRS and CDR2 is YFSETQ. The V gene lost 5 bases and the J gene lost 1 base, with 19 bases spanning the gap.

The rearrangement joins TRBV29-1 to TRBJ1-6, with D maybe TRBD1 (5 bases). This CDR3 comprises 13 residues. V lost 4 bases to trimming and J lost 6 bases, with 10 bases between them. Germline V gives CDR1 SQVTM, CDR2 ANQGSEA. The CDR3 sequence is CSVAGTPNSPLHF. The CDR3 nucleotides are TGCAGCGTTGCCGGGACCCCTAATTCACCCCTCCACTTT. Drawing the rest from reference TRBV29-1 and TRBJ1-6, the complete variable domain is SAVISQKPSRDICQRGTSLTIQCQVDSQVTMMFWYRQQPGQSLTLIATANQGSEATYESGFVIDKFPISRPNLTFSTLTVSNMSPEDSSIYLCSVAGTPNSPLHFGNGTRLTVT.

The J gene is TRBJ2-3, the V gene TRBV28; 14 bases map to TRBD2. Per germline, CDR1 MDHEN and CDR2 SYDVKM. The CDR3 has 19 amino acids. Unmatched junction bases numbered 8, after V lost 3 bases and J lost 0 bases. CDR3 residues: CASSFPGLAGEISTDTQYF. CDR3 nucleotide sequence: TGTGCCAGCAGTTTCCCGGGACTAGCGGGAGAGATTAGCACAGATACGCAGTATTTT.

The rearrangement joins TRBV3-1 (or the pseudogene TRBV3-2) to TRBJ2-5; 8 nucleotides match TRBD2. The CDR3 extends over 14 amino acids. Germline assignment: CDR1 LGHDT and CDR2 YNNKEL (reference sequence). With 4 bases clipped from V and 6 bases from J, the junction kept 7 bases outside the gene matches. The CDR3 is CASSPSRTSKTQYF. For the CDR3, the DNA is TGTGCCAGCAGCCCGTCCCGGACTAGCAAGACCCAGTACTTC.

This clone was counted a single time. V and J are TRBV5-1 and TRBJ2-7; D may be TRBD1 or TRBD2 (5 bases each). The V gene lost 4 bases and the J gene lost 1 base, with 15 bases spanning the gap. The CDR3 spans 15 residues. Per germline, CDR1 SGHRS and CDR2 YFSETQ. As DNA, the CDR3 is TGCGCCAGCAGCCTCCTTGGGACGGCTTCCTACGAGCAGTACTTC. As protein: CASSLLGTASYEQYF. Full variable domain (rest looked up from reference TRBV5-1 and TRBJ2-7): KAGVTQTPRYLIKTRGQQVTLSCSPISGHRSVSWYQQTPGQGLQFLFEYFSETQRNKGNFPGRFSGRQFSNSRSEMNVSTLELGDSALYLCASSLLGTASYEQYFGPGTRLTVT.

This chain connects TRBV28 to TRBJ2-4; 7 bases align to TRBD2. V trimming: 5 bases; J trimming: 3 bases; junction bases outside the gene matches: 10. Germline CDR1 MDHEN, CDR2 SYDVKM. The CDR3 is 16 amino acids. The DNA for the CDR3 is TGTGCCAGCAGTCTCGATGGGGCGGGGGTCAAAAACATTCAGTACTTC. This gives the protein CASSLDGAGVKNIQYF.

The chain employs TRBV19 and TRBJ1-3; D not resolved. Germline values: CDR1 LNHDA, CDR2 SQIVND (reference sequence). This CDR3 has 13 amino acids. With 9 bases removed from V and 0 bases from J, the gap between germline ends came to 9 bases. The CDR3 DNA reads as TGTGCCAGCTCACTGAGCTCTGGAAACACCATATATTTT. This encodes CASSLSSGNTIYF.

The chain joins TRBV5-6 to TRBJ1-1; possibly TRBD1 for D (6 bases). The ends were cut back, 1 base at V and 2 bases at J, with 9 bases in the middle. Germline lookup yields CDR1 SGHDT and CDR2 YYEEEE. This CDR3 is 14 amino acids long. Written as DNA, the CDR3 is TGTGCCAGCAGCTTGACGGGGGCAAACACTGAAGCTTTCTTT. Its translation is CASSLTGANTEAFF.

This chain connects TRBV11-2 to TRBJ2-5; 7 nucleotides align to TRBD1. Germline-derived CDR1 and CDR2 are SGHAT and FQNNGV. CDR3 size: 16 residues. The J segment lost 1 base and the V segment lost 1 base, leaving 6 bases of the junction unmatched. The CDR3 DNA follows: TGTGCCAGCAGCTTAGCTGGACAGGCACCCCAAGAGACCCAGTACTTC. Protein sequence: CASSLAGQAPQETQYF.

The chain recombines TRBV7-6 with TRBJ2-5; D gene uncertain. This CDR3 comprises 14 residues. CDR1 is SGHVS and CDR2 is FNYEAQ in the germline V gene. Trimming removed 1 base from V and 5 bases from J, with 11 bases in between. Here the CDR3 DNA reads TGTGCCAGCAGCTTAGATAGGGTGAGGGAGACCCAGTACTTC. Its translation: CASSLDRVRETQYF.

The chain employs TRBV7-9 and TRBJ2-3; D gene ambiguous. This CDR3 has 12 residues. Germline V gene sequence: CDR1 SEHNR, CDR2 FQNEAQ (reference sequence). Trimming took off 8 bases at V and 0 bases at J, with 6 bases between the two ends. CDR3 amino acids: CASGYSTDTQYF. The CDR3, as DNA: TGTGCCAGCGGGTATAGCACAGATACGCAGTATTTT.

CDR3 nucleotides: TGTGCCAGCAGCGCGAGGGGCTTAGGGTCCTACAATGAGCAGTTCTTC. Protein: CASSARGLGSYNEQFF. The chain couples TRBV9 to TRBJ2-1; tentatively, D is TRBD1 or TRBD2 (5 bases each). The CDR3 has 16 residues. V was clipped by 3 bases and J by 1 base, with 14 bases between them. Germline V gene sequence: CDR1 SGDLS, CDR2 YYNGEE.

The chain employs TRBV5-1 and TRBJ2-3; D is perhaps TRBD2 (6 bases). V lost 0 bases to trimming and J lost 0 bases, with 11 bases between them. Germline assignment: CDR1 SGHRS and CDR2 YFSETQ. This CDR3 contains 16 residues. CDR3 loop: CASSLEWGTSTDTQYF. CDR3 in DNA: TGCGCCAGCAGCTTGGAGTGGGGGACTAGCACAGATACGCAGTATTTT.

V gene TRBV20-1 combines with J gene TRBJ1-1; D is perhaps TRBD1 (6 bases). The CDR3 covers 11 residues. V was shortened by 3 bases and J by 8 bases, with 10 bases between the two germline ends. CDR1 DFQATT and CDR2 SNEGSKA come from the germline V gene (reference sequence). The CDR3 DNA is TGCAGTGCTAGGTGGGGGACAGAAGCTTTCTTT. This encodes CSARWGTEAFF.

The rearrangement uses TRBV11-2 and TRBJ1-1; D not resolved. Trimming removed 6 bases at V and 5 bases at J, with 13 bases between. This CDR3 region has 13 residues. Germline values: CDR1 SGHAT, CDR2 FQNNGV. Written as DNA, the CDR3 is TGTGCCAGCAGTCCCGGACGCTGGACTGAAGCTTTCTTT. It codes for CASSPGRWTEAFF.

Only a few counts were recorded for this clone. The J gene is TRBJ1-4, the V gene TRBV5-1; D is unresolved. The length of the CDR3 is 16 residues. Trimming removed 4 bases from V and 5 bases from J, with 18 bases in between. Germline lookup yields CDR1 SGHRS and CDR2 YFSETQ. The CDR3 coding sequence is TGCGCCAGCAGCGAGATAGAAGGCGTGGGGAATGAAAAACTGTTTTTT. As protein: CASSEIEGVGNEKLFF.